This TCR beta chain is drawn from a study of blood T cells in healthy people across ages. Next came a second PCR, run for about 7 to 12 cycles, which used a sample-barcoded 5' primer along with a J-beta primer mix. Every molecule of cDNA carried a tag from a template-switch adaptor with 12 random nucleotides. Via MiXCR, TCRdb re-called the 5' RACE reads, giving one row per CDR3 protein. The repertoire has hundreds of thousands of distinct CDR3 sequences, 40% to 45% of them found once; the top ten carry around 32%. CDR1 SGHDN and CDR2 FVKESK come from the germline V gene. The CDR3 extends over 14 amino acids. V shed 4 bases and J 4 bases; nucleotides not matched to a gene: 4.

The sequence came from a man older than 75 in good health. Source material: blood. J is TRBJ2-7 and V is TRBV14; the match to TRBD1 covers 10 bases. The CDR3 reads CASSRGTGVYEQYF. In DNA, the CDR3 is TGTGCCAGCAGCCGCGGGACAGGGGTGTACGAGCAGTACTTC.